This TCR beta chain was recorded in a study of sequential checkpoint blockade in melanoma. Whole-study results and caveats: Tumor T-cell fraction and clonality correlated with PD-L1 and CD8+ counts.

In its sample, this clone is medium-sized. Its target is unknown. Sample treatment: randomized to nivolumab then ipilimumab (arm A) or the reverse (arm B). The protocol was immunoSEQ multiplex PCR, while the TCRdb copy is restricted to in-frame clones and leaves out a portion. The repertoire includes 2,500 to 3,500 clones, over 20% of them detected once, and about 11% sits in the top ten. V was clipped by 6 bases and J by 4 bases; unmatched bases: 4. This CDR3 is 14 amino acids long. Germline V gene lookup returns CDR1 MNHGY and CDR2 SAAAGT. V is TRBV6-8 and J is TRBJ1-5; 9 bases line up with TRBD1. The specimen was tumor tissue (inferred from file names), collected from a patient given nivolumab and ipilimumab in sequence. The sequence was collected from a human donor with melanoma. The CDR3 is CASSPTGGNQPQHF. DNA for the CDR3: TGTGCCAGCAGCCCGACAGGGGGGAATCAGCCCCAGCATTTT.